The following is a T cell receptor (beta chain) sequence with its context. The junction had 10 bases not matched to a gene; V was cut back by 5 bases and J by 8 bases. Germline V lookup: CDR1 SGHAT, CDR2 FQNNGV. The CDR3 runs 15 residues. Alongside a J-beta primer mix, a sample-barcoded 5' primer served in a second PCR lasting 7 to 11 cycles. Using its own MiXCR run on the 5' RACE reads, TCRdb lists one record per CDR3 protein. Here the sample spans about 650,000 distinct CDR3 sequences, less than 40% being singletons. The sample originates from a study of blood T cells in healthy people across ages. Sequenced input: blood. This chain uses TRBV11-2 with TRBJ2-1; 9 bases align to TRBD1. The TCR sequence derives from a woman of 80 years or more in good health. CDR3 nucleotide sequence: TGTGCCAGCAGCCTCCGTCAGACAGGGGGAGATGAGCAGTTCTTC. It codes for CASSLRQTGGDEQFF.